Reported below is one TCR beta chain. Its antigen is unidentified. Between the trimmed V and J ends, which lost 2 bases and 6 bases, there was a span of 16 bases. CDR3 length: 15 amino acids. Per germline, CDR1 SGHRS and CDR2 YFSETQ. Assay: immunoSEQ multiplex PCR; the TCRdb copy retains only in-frame clones and omits some. The sample has 70,000 to 95,000 clones, 70% to 90% seen once. This entry comes from a study of OX40 agonist ivuxolimab in advanced cancers. Findings and limits, study-wide: Nonresponders, in some cases, also had low normalized T-cell clonal expansion. Within 6 weeks, CD4+ and CD8+ blood T cells expanded clonally at 0.1 to 3.0 mg/kg.

This sequence joins TRBV5-1 and TRBJ2-3; the D call may be TRBD1 or TRBD2 (6 bases each). The specimen comprised CD4+ or CD8+ T cells sorted from blood, sampled in a trial of the OX40 agonist ivuxolimab. The sequence derives from an adult with an advanced solid tumor such as melanoma, head and neck, liver or kidney cancer. The CDR3 region is CASSLGGGTLDTQYF. The CDR3 DNA follows: TGCGCCAGCAGCTTAGGAGGGGGAACGTTGGATACGCAGTATTTT.